This TCR beta chain was observed in a study of T cells in tuberculosis (dated by TCRdb to 2017 to 2018). Notes on the research overall: In the study, CD1B tetramers and high-throughput TCR immunosequencing were combined to characterize T cells specific for the mycobacterial lipid antigen glucose monomycolate (GMM). A South African clinical cohort compared IGRA-negative adolescents, IGRA-positive adolescents with latent tuberculosis and adults with active tuberculosis, under 13 per group.

Turning to this clone: No antigen is known for it. No quality values exist for individual bases; no much larger clone is one base distant.

Study-wide findings and limitations: Compared with IGRA-negative controls, TCR-alpha repertoires from active tuberculosis had smaller mean NN-distances to GMM-specific TCRs, which suggests clonal expansion of these TCRs. A classifier using the diverse GMM-specific repertoire reached roughly 90% accuracy (AUROC about 0.91), compared with about 63% accuracy using GEM motif frequencies. Clinical samples were chosen by availability of cryopreserved specimens, and active tuberculosis cases were adults while controls were adolescents. The smaller NN-distances were partly driven by shorter CDR3-alpha lengths in active tuberculosis patients, and the difference for TCR-beta did not reach statistical significance.

CDR1 and CDR2 were assigned from the germline V gene (reference sequence) as GTSNPN and SVGIG. The CDR3 has 16 amino acids, counting the end cysteine and phenylalanine. Only the CDR3 part of the read is kept: 48 bases, read in frame from the first base. The germline V and J ends show losses of 2 bases and 5 bases respectively, and no gene match explains 12 bases of the junction. At study entry, a tuberculin skin test and the QuantiFERON-TB GOLD In-Tube IGRA were used to screen adolescents for latent tuberculosis infection. Immunosequencing was performed on unsorted cryopreserved PBMC and covered some 100,000 T cells per clinical donor on average. Eleven high schools in the Worcester region of the Western Cape, South Africa, served as enrollment sites for adolescents aged 12 to 18 years. Ten or so adolescents infected with M. tuberculosis and about ten uninfected adolescents were chosen and matched for age and sex. Adolescent PBMC were isolated from freshly drawn heparinized blood by density centrifugation and cryopreserved.

The immunoSEQ multiplex PCR assay was used to generate TCR libraries, with TCR-beta and/or TCR-alpha/delta assays applied to each sample. The amplified TCR libraries were sequenced on the Illumina high-throughput platform. The original methods were these. Clustering and dimensionality reduction relied on pairwise TCRdist distances among GMM-specific receptors from T cells that were either sorted ex vivo or expanded in vitro. Each clinical repertoire was scored by mean NN-distance, the average TCRdist to the nearest 10% of tetramer-positive reference sequences. GEM TCR motif frequency was calculated as the fraction of unique TCRs that matched known GEM sequences in V/J usage and CDR3 length. Active tuberculosis was classified by linear discriminant analysis with leave-one-out cross-validation, implemented in scikit-learn. TCRdb carries this immuneACCESS record with in-frame sequences only. Its versions omit some clonotypes, under half of them owing to an unresolved V gene in the studies checked, with the rest unexplained. V, J and clone size were drawn from that table, and D and trimming were deduced from the DNA. The sample table shows more than 40,000 clones, and about 94% are seen once. Together, the top ten hold about 2% of the sample.

This TCR was recovered from a donor aged 10-29 years with latent tuberculosis or without tuberculosis infection. Some clones in this sample may be carry-over from other donors' samples. Sequencing was carried out using PBMCs. Here the chain combines TRBV30 and TRBJ1-3, and TRBD1 matches 7 of the central bases. The CDR3: CAWSNARQGERNTIYF. The DNA is as follows: TGTGCCTGGAGTAACGCCCGACAGGGAGAGCGAAACACCATATATTTT.